This T cell receptor beta chain was recovered during a study of cytomegalovirus exposure and HLA in healthy donors. Whole-study context: Earlier results showed roughly 110 million unique TCR beta sequences derived from roughly 200 million T cells.

The V end was cut by 3 bases, the J end by 6 bases, with 12 bases between. The germline V gene encodes CDR1 MDHEN and CDR2 SYDVKM. The CDR3 is 13 residues long. As regards this clone: Its specificity is unknown.

Study-level results: Reportedly, HLA-A and HLA-B alleles of most subjects were accurately predicted from TCR beta. In an earlier analysis, in some 500 donors, most V segments appeared productive either ~87% or ~30% of the time. The study found most TCR sequences rare, yet found some public TCRs in many donors.

PCR amplification relied on 60 Vbeta primers (plus 13 Jbeta primers). Some clones are missing from TCRdb's copy, which holds only in-frame ones; the method was immunoSEQ multiplex PCR. The data show some 190,000 clones, with more than 70% seen just once and under 1.5% held by the top ten. This clonotype was sampled from a girl aged 10-17 years in good health and CMV-seropositive. Source material: PBMCs. The chain is built from TRBV28 and TRBJ2-7; weak D call: TRBD1 (6 bases). CDR3 residues: CASSFQGFIEQYF. CDR3 nucleotides: TGTGCCAGCAGTTTTCAGGGGTTTATCGAGCAGTACTTC.